This TCR beta chain was obtained from a study of T cell changes during pregnancy in multiple sclerosis (dated by TCRdb to about 2019). Regarding the complete study: In women with multiple sclerosis, the researchers looked at how the T cell repertoire shifted as pregnancy progressed.

The library came from the immunoSEQ multiplex PCR assay. Not all clones reach the TCRdb copy of this immuneACCESS table, which keeps in-frame sequences only. Checked studies attribute under half of the gap to unresolved V genes and leave the rest unexplained. The sample has 78,000 or so clones on record, 90% to 95% of them singletons. About 1.5% of the sample rests with the top ten. About this clone itself: Its binding antigen is unknown. No much larger clone exists at a distance of one base, and base qualities are not known.

Sequencing was performed on peripheral blood, taken before pregnancy. The TCR comes from a female donor with multiple sclerosis, enrolled in a pregnancy study.

The DNA sequence reads TGTGCCAGCAGCCAAGTTCAGTTGTCACCCCTCCACTTT. This gives the protein CASSQVQLSPLHF. The sequence joins TRBV14 to TRBJ1-6, with the D gene call left open. The germline V gene provides CDR1 SGHDN and CDR2 FVKESK. The junction shows trimming of 1 base on V and 10 bases on J, plus 8 bases between the germline ends. From the cysteine up to the phenylalanine, the CDR3 has a length of 13 residues. Solely the CDR3 DNA is kept, with 39 bases framed from the first base.